Shown below are 3 T cell receptor beta chains from a single sample sequenced in a study of blood T cell repertoires in COVID-19. Profiling relied on immunoSEQ multiplex PCR, and the TCRdb table lists in-frame clones only, not all of them. The data hold roughly 34,000 clones, with roughly nine tenths observed a single time. Material: peripheral blood. Source of these receptors: a woman of 80 years or more with active or convalescent COVID-19.

V usage is TRBV2 and J usage is TRBJ2-7; 8 bases fit TRBD1. With V trimmed by 9 bases and J by 5 bases, 6 bases remained unmatched. The CDR3 loop spans 12 amino acids. Germline V gene data show CDR1 as SNHLY and CDR2 as FYNNEI. As DNA, the CDR3 is TGTGCCAGTGACAGGGGTCAGGACGAGCAGTACTTC. Translating gives CASDRGQDEQYF.

V gene TRBV6-5 combines with J gene TRBJ2-6; D might be TRBD2 (5 bases). The CDR3 contains 15 residues. The germline V gene encodes CDR1 MNHEY and CDR2 SVGAGI. Trimming left V 2 bases short and J 2 bases short, with 7 bases between. In DNA, the CDR3 is TGTGCCAGCAGTTACCGAGGGACTGGGGCCAACGTCCTGACTTTC. Residues: CASSYRGTGANVLTF.

V and J are TRBV6-1 and TRBJ1-5, with D possibly TRBD1 on 5 matching bases. V gave up 3 bases and J gave up 0 bases, with 12 bases separating them. The CDR3 is 16 residues long. Germline CDR1 reads MNHNS; CDR2 reads SASEGT. DNA of the CDR3: TGTGCCAGCAGTGACGGACACCCCTATAGCAATCAGCCCCAGCATTTT. Protein product: CASSDGHPYSNQPQHF.